The sequence of this T cell receptor beta chain was determined in a study of PD-1 blockade in classical Hodgkin lymphoma. Study-wide points: Baseline TCR diversity was reportedly lower in newly diagnosed patients than in healthy donors. It was reported as lower still in relapsed/refractory patients.

In regard to this clone: The antigen remains unidentified.

There was relapse after autologous stem cell transplantation in every patient, and there was variation in brentuximab vedotin exposure. The table came from immunoSEQ multiplex PCR; TCRdb's copy has only in-frame clones and leaves some out. The table shows more than 50,000 clones, with 71% occurring only once. Germline-derived CDR1 and CDR2 are MNHNY and SVGAGI (reference sequence). The CDR3 covers 16 residues. With V trimmed by 0 bases and J by 7 bases, 8 bases remained unmatched. This TCR was recovered from a human donor with classical Hodgkin lymphoma. The chain is built from TRBV6-6 and TRBJ2-1; 8 positions match TRBD2. The starting material was peripheral blood mononuclear cells (PBMCs), obtained before the second cycle of nivolumab. CDR3 in DNA: TGTGCCAGCAGTTACTCGTCCAGCGGGGGTGTTAATGAGCAGTTCTTC. Translated: CASSYSSSGGVNEQFF.